Listed here are 17 T cell receptor beta chains from one sample, sequenced in a study of cytomegalovirus exposure and HLA in healthy donors. In the PCR, 60 Vbeta and 13 Jbeta primers were used. Sequencing used immunoSEQ multiplex PCR; TCRdb keeps in-frame clones, though not all of them. This table has about 160,000 clones, roughly 80% appearing once. The sequencing sample was made of PBMCs. The receptors here all came from a woman aged 25-40 years in good health and CMV-seropositive.

The chain combines TRBV10-3 with TRBJ2-7; possible D gene TRBD2, 5 bases. The V gene's germline CDR1 is ENHRY and CDR2 SYGVKD. Trimming removed 6 bases from V and 0 bases from J, with 6 bases in between. The CDR3 has 12 residues. CDR3 coding DNA: TGTGCCATCAGCCGGGACTCCTACGAGCAGTACTTC. Translated: CAISRDSYEQYF.

The chain couples TRBV4-2 to TRBJ2-3; maybe TRBD1 (6 bases). Trimming shortened V by 0 bases and J by 4 bases, and 14 bases separated the two germline ends. The CDR3 has 16 amino acids. Germline V gene lookup returns CDR1 LGHNA and CDR2 YNFKEQ. The CDR3 here is CASSQDIGGVADTQYF. CDR3 bases: TGTGCCAGCAGCCAAGATATAGGGGGAGTTGCAGATACGCAGTATTTT.

The V and J genes are TRBV7-2 and TRBJ2-3; TRBD2 matches 10 bases. CDR3 length: 19 residues. Per the germline V gene, CDR1 is SGHTA and CDR2 is FQGNSA. V lost 2 bases to trimming and J lost 6 bases; unmatched junction nucleotides: 17. The CDR3 region is CASSLRSSGGSLSSDTQYF. CDR3 nucleotide sequence: TGTGCCAGCAGCTTAAGGTCTAGCGGGGGTTCCCTTTCCTCGGATACGCAGTATTTT.

This chain uses TRBV29-1 with TRBJ1-4; 11 bases line up with TRBD1. The CDR3 totals 16 residues. The V segment lost 4 bases and the J segment 7 bases; nucleotides outside the gene matches: 11. In germline, CDR1 is SQVTM, CDR2 ANQGSEA. This chain's CDR3 is CSVVMGPGTGGEKLFF. In DNA, the CDR3 is TGCAGCGTTGTCATGGGCCCCGGGACAGGGGGTGAAAAACTGTTTTTT.

Here the CDR3 DNA reads TGTGCCAGCAGCCCCCTAGGCGGACAGGGTTCCTACAATGAGCAGTTCTTC. Translating gives CASSPLGGQGSYNEQFF. V is TRBV5-4 and J is TRBJ2-1; 8 bases align to TRBD1. The CDR3 totals 17 residues. Trimming removed 4 bases from V and 1 base from J; junction bases left unmatched: 10. Germline CDR1 and CDR2: SGHNT and YYREEE (reference sequence).

The chain combines TRBV5-1 with TRBJ2-7; no clear D gene. Trimming left V 1 base short and J 3 bases short, with 11 bases between. This CDR3 region has 14 residues. Germline CDR1 SGHRS, CDR2 YFSETQ. In DNA, the CDR3 is TGCGCCAGCAGCTTGTGGTCAGGTAGCTACGAGCAGTACTTC. As protein: CASSLWSGSYEQYF.

This sequence joins TRBV19 and TRBJ1-4; TRBD1 matches at 8 bases. The length of the CDR3 is 16 residues. With V trimmed by 8 bases and J by 8 bases, 16 bases remained unmatched. Per germline, CDR1 LNHDA and CDR2 SQIVND (reference sequence). The CDR3 nucleotides are TGTGCCAGTTCCTACCGGGACAGGACGTTTGAAGAAAAACTGTTTTTT. Protein: CASSYRDRTFEEKLFF.

The rearrangement links TRBV4-3 to TRBJ1-6, with D possibly being TRBD1 (5 bases). The length of the CDR3 is 15 residues. Trimming pared 2 bases from V and 10 bases from J, leaving 15 bases between. Looked up from germline, CDR1 is LGHNA and CDR2 is YSLEER. The CDR3 reads CASSQWGVLGSPLHF. In DNA, the CDR3 is TGCGCCAGCAGCCAATGGGGGGTCCTAGGGTCACCCCTCCACTTT.

The rearrangement uses TRBV9 and TRBJ1-2; D perhaps matches TRBD1 (5 bases). Trimming removed 3 bases at V and 5 bases at J, with 8 bases between. CDR3 length: 12 amino acids. Per germline, CDR1 SGDLS and CDR2 YYNGEE. The CDR3 DNA follows: TGTGCCAGCAGCGCCCCAGGGTATGGCTACACCTTC. Protein product: CASSAPGYGYTF.

This sequence joins TRBV5-1 and TRBJ2-5; a weak D match, TRBD1 (7 bases). V was shortened by 0 bases and J by 2 bases, with 14 bases between the two germline ends. CDR1 SGHRS and CDR2 YFSETQ come from the germline V gene. This CDR3 has 16 amino acids. In DNA, the CDR3 is TGCGCCAGCAGCTTGGGAGGACAGGCGGGGCAAGAGACCCAGTACTTC. Translation: CASSLGGQAGQETQYF.

The chain joins TRBV20-1 to TRBJ1-1; no clear D gene. The CDR3 is 11 residues long. The germline V gene encodes CDR1 DFQATT and CDR2 SNEGSKA (reference sequence). Trimming removed 6 bases at V and 3 bases at J, with 8 bases between. CDR3 residues: CSAVQYTEAFF. CDR3 nucleotide sequence: TGCAGTGCCGTACAGTACACTGAAGCTTTCTTT.

This sequence joins TRBV6-6 and TRBJ2-7; 7 bases are a match to TRBD2. Germline V gene sequence: CDR1 MNHNY, CDR2 SVGAGI (reference sequence). Trimming removed 0 bases from V and 2 bases from J; junction bases left unmatched: 7. This CDR3 comprises 16 residues. In nucleotides, the CDR3 is TGTGCCAGCAGTTACTCGATACAGCGGGGCACCTACGAGCAGTACTTC. Its translation: CASSYSIQRGTYEQYF.

This clone was observed once. The genes are TRBV19 and TRBJ1-2; 8 bases are shared with TRBD1. The germline gives CDR1 LNHDA, CDR2 SQIVND (reference sequence). With 8 bases clipped from V and 8 bases from J, the junction kept 1 base outside the gene matches. This CDR3 is 10 amino acids long. CDR3 in amino acids: CASWDRGYTF. CDR3 DNA sequence: TGTGCCAGTTGGGACAGGGGCTACACCTTC.

The chain joins TRBV29-1 to TRBJ2-3; 9 bases align to TRBD1. This CDR3 spans 16 amino acids. Germline assignment: CDR1 SQVTM and CDR2 ANQGSEA. V gave up 3 bases and J gave up 6 bases; unmatched junction bases: 13. DNA for the CDR3: TGCAGCGTTGATTCGGGACAGGGTATCGGTTTTGATACGCAGTATTTT. Protein: CSVDSGQGIGFDTQYF.

This sequence joins TRBV7-3 and TRBJ1-2, with D uncertain. This CDR3 is 14 amino acids long. Germline loops: CDR1 SGHTA, CDR2 FQGTGA. V lost 3 bases and J lost 5, with 13 bases in between. The CDR3 reads CASSLGTVAYGYTF. DNA for the CDR3: TGTGCCAGCAGCTTGGGTACAGTGGCATATGGCTACACCTTC. The whole variable domain, filled in from reference TRBV7-3 and TRBJ1-2, reads GAGVSQTPSNKVTEKGKYVELRCDPISGHTALYWYRQSLGQGPEFLIYFQGTGAADDSGLPNDRFFAVRPEGSVSTLKIQRTERGDSAVYLCASSLGTVAYGYTFGSGTRLTVV.

The chain recombines TRBV2 with TRBJ1-2, with D tentatively TRBD1 (5 bases). The germline gives CDR1 SNHLY, CDR2 FYNNEI. This CDR3 region has 13 residues. Trimming took 8 bases from V and 7 from J, leaving 17 bases between them. The CDR3 nucleotides are TGTGCCAGCTTGGAAGGGGTCGGTTTTGGCTACACCTTC. This gives the protein CASLEGVGFGYTF.

The rearrangement uses TRBV5-1 and TRBJ2-5; D is ambiguous. The V end lost 1 base, the J end lost 2 bases, and 6 bases lay between the germline ends. Germline lookup yields CDR1 SGHRS and CDR2 YFSETQ. This CDR3 comprises 13 residues. As DNA, the CDR3 is TGCGCCAGCAGCTTGTTGCGGCAAGAGACCCAGTACTTC. As protein: CASSLLRQETQYF.